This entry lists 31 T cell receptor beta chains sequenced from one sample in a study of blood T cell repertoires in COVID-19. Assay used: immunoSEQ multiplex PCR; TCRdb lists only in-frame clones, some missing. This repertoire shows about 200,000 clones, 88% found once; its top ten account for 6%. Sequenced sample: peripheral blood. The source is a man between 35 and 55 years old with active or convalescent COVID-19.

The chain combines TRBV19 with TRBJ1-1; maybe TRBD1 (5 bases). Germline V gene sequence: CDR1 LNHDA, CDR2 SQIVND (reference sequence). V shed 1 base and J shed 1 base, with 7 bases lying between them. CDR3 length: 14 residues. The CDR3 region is CASSIAGENTEAFF. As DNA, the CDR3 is TGTGCCAGTAGTATAGCGGGGGAGAACACTGAAGCTTTCTTT.

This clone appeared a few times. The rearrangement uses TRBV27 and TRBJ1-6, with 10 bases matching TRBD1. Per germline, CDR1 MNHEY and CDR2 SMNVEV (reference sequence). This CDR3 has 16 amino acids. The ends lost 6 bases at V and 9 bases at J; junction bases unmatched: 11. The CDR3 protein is CASSWGGRTGGSPLHF. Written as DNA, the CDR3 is TGTGCCAGCAGCTGGGGAGGTCGGACAGGGGGTTCACCCCTCCACTTT.

The CDR3 bases are TGTGCCAGCAGCCCTACGTCCACTAGCGAGCAGTTCTTC. Its protein product is CASSPTSTSEQFF. The chain joins TRBV11-3 to TRBJ2-1, with a possible D match to TRBD2 (6 bases). The CDR3 spans 13 residues. Looked up from germline, CDR1 is SGHNT and CDR2 is YENEEA. V was trimmed by 5 bases and J by 10 bases, leaving 15 bases between them.

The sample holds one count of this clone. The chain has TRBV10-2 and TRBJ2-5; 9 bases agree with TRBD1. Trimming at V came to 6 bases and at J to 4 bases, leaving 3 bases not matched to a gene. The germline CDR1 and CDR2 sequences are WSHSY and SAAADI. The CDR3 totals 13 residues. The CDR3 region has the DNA TGCGCCAGCAGGGGGACAGGGCCAGAGACCCAGTACTTC. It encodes CASRGTGPETQYF.

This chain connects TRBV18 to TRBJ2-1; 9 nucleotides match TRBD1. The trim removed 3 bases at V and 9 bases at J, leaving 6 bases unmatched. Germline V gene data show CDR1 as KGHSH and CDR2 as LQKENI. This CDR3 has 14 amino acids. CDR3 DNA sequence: TGTGCCAGCTCACCCTCAACAGGGGGCGGTGAGCAGTTCTTC. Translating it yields CASSPSTGGGEQFF.

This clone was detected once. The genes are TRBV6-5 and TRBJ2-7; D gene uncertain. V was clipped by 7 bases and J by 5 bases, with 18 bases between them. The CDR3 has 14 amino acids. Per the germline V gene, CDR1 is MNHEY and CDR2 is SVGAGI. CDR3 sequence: CASTERILVNEQYF. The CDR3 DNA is TGTGCCAGCACAGAACGCATTTTGGTCAACGAGCAGTACTTC.

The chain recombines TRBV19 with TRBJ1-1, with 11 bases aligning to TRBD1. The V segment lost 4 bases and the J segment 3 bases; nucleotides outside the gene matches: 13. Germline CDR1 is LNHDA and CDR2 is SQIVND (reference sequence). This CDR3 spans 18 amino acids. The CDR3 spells CASSSPGTGGLGDTEAFF. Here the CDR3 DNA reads TGTGCCAGTAGTAGTCCCGGGACAGGGGGACTTGGCGACACTGAAGCTTTCTTT.

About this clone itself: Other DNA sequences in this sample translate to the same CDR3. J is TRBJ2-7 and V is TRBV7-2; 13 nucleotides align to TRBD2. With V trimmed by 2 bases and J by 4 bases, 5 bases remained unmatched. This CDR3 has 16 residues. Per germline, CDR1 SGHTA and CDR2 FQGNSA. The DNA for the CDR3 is TGTGCCAGCAGCTTAAGGACTAGCGGGGGACGGTACGAGCAGTACTTC. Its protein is CASSLRTSGGRYEQYF. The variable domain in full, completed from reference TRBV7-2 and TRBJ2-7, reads GAGVSQSPSNKVTEKGKDVELRCDPISGHTALYWYRQSLGQGLEFLIYFQGNSAPDKSGLPSDRFSAERTGGSVSTLTIQRTQQEDSAVYLCASSLRTSGGRYEQYFGPGTRLTVT.

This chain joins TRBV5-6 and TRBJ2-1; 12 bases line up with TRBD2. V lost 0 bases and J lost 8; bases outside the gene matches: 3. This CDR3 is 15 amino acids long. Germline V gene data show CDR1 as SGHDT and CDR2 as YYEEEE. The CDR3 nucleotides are TGTGCCAGCAGCTTGGTGGGACTAGCGGGCGATGAGCAGTTCTTC. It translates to CASSLVGLAGDEQFF.

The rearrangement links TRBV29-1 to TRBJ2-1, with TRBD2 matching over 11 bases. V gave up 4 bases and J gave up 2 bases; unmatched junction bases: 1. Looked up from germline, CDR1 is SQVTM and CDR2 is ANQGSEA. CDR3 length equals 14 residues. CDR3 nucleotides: TGCAGCGTTGGGACTAGCGGGCCCTACAATGAGCAGTTCTTC. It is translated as CSVGTSGPYNEQFF.

The CDR3 protein is CASRMGTVSGVLTF. CDR3 in DNA: TGTGCCAGCAGGATGGGGACAGTATCTGGCGTCCTGACTTTC. The chain links TRBV6-5 to TRBJ2-6; 7 positions match TRBD1. CDR1 and CDR2 from the germline V gene are MNHEY and SVGAGI. This CDR3 region has 14 residues. Trimming took 6 bases from V and 12 from J; bases not matched to a gene: 11.

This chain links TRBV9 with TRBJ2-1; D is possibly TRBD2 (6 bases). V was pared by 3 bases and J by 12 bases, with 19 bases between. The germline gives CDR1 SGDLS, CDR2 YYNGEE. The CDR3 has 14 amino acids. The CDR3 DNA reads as TGTGCCAGCAGCGCCGGGACCCTCGGCGGGGTGCAGTTCTTC. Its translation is CASSAGTLGGVQFF.

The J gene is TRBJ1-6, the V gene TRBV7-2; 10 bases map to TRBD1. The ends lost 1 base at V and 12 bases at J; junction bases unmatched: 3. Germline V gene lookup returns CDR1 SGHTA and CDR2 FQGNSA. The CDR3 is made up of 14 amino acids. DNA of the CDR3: TGTGCCAGCAGCTTAGGGACAGGGGGTCTACCCCTCCACTTT. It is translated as CASSLGTGGLPLHF.

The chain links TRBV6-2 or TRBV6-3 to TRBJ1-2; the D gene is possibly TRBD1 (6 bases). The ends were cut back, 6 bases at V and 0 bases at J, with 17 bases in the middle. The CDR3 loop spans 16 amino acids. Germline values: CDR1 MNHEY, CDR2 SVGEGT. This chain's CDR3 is CASSRPGTPTNYGYTF. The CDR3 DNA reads TGTGCCAGCAGCCGCCCCGGGACACCAACTAACTATGGCTACACCTTC.

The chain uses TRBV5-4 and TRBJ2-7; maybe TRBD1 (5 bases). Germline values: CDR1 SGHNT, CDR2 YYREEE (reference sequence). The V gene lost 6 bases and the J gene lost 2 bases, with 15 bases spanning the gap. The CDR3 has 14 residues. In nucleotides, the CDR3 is TGTGCCAGCACCCGCGGCGACAGCACCTACGAGCAGTACTTC. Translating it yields CASTRGDSTYEQYF. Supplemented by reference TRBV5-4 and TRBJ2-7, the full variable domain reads ETGVTQSPTHLIKTRGQQVTLRCSSQSGHNTVSWYQQALGQGPQFIFQYYREEENGRGNFPPRFSGLQFPNYSSELNVNALELDDSALYLCASTRGDSTYEQYFGPGTRLTVT.

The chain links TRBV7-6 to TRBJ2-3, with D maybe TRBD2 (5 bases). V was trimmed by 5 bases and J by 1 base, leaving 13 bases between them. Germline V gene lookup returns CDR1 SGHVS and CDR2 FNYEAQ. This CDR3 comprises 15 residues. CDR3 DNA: TGTGCCAGCAGCCCCCCGGGGTGGGGCACAGATACGCAGTATTTT. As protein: CASSPPGWGTDTQYF.

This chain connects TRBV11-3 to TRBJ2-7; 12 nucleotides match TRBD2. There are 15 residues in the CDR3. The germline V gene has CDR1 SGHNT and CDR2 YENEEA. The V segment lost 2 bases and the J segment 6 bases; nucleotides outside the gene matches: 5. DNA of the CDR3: TGTGCCAGCAGCTTAAAGACTAGCGGGAGTCTCGAGCAGTACTTC. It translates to CASSLKTSGSLEQYF. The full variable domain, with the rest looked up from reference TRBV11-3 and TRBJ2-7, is EAGVVQSPRYKIIEKKQPVAFWCNPISGHNTLYWYLQNLGQGPELLIRYENEEAVDDSQLPKDRFSAERLKGVDSTLKIQPAELGDSAVYLCASSLKTSGSLEQYFGPGTRLTVT.

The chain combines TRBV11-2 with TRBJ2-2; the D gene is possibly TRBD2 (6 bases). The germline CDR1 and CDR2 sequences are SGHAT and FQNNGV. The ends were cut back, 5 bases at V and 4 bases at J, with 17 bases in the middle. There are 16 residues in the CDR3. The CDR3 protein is CASSARLGSLTGELFF. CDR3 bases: TGTGCCAGCAGCGCCCGACTAGGTTCCCTCACCGGGGAGCTGTTTTTT. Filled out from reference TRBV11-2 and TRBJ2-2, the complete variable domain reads EAGVAQSPRYKIIEKRQSVAFWCNPISGHATLYWYQQILGQGPKLLIQFQNNGVVDDSQLPKDRFSAERLKGVDSTLKIQPAKLEDSAVYLCASSARLGSLTGELFFGEGSRLTVL.

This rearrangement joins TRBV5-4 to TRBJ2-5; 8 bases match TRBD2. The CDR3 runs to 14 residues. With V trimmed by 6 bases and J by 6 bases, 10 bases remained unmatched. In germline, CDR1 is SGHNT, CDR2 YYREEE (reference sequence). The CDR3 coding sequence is TGTGCCAGCACCCGGGGGGGGGAGCCAAAGACCCAGTACTTC. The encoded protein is CASTRGGEPKTQYF.

The CDR3 DNA reads TGTGCCACCTCATTGACCGGGACACTTTACGAGCAGTACTTC. Its translation is CATSLTGTLYEQYF. This rearrangement joins TRBV24-1 to TRBJ2-7, with D possibly being TRBD1 (6 bases). Germline values: CDR1 KGHDR, CDR2 SFDVKD. This CDR3 spans 14 amino acids. Between the trimmed V and J ends, which lost 9 bases and 4 bases, there was a span of 18 bases.

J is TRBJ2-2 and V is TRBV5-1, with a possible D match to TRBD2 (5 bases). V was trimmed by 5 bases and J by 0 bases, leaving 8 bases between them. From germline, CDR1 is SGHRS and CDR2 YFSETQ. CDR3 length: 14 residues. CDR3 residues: CASSREPNTGELFF. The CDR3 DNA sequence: TGCGCCAGCAGTCGGGAACCGAACACCGGGGAGCTGTTTTTT.

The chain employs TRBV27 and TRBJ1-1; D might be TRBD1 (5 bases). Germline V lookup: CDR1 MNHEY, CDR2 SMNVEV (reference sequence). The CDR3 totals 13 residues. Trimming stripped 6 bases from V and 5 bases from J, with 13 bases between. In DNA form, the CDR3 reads TGTGCCAGCAGGGCGGGGGGATCGACTGAAGCTTTCTTT. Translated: CASRAGGSTEAFF.

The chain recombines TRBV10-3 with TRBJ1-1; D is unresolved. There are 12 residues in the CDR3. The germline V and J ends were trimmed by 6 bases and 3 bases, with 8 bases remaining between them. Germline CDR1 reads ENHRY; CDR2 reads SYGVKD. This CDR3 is CAIRKRDTEAFF. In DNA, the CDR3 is TGTGCCATCAGAAAACGGGACACTGAAGCTTTCTTT.

The CDR3 loop is CAISEAGVRDTQYF. Here the CDR3 DNA reads TGTGCCATCAGTGAGGCGGGGGTCCGAGATACGCAGTATTTT. The chain uses TRBV10-3 and TRBJ2-3, with 7 bases that match TRBD2. The CDR3 is made up of 14 amino acids. V lost 2 bases, J lost 5 bases, and 4 bases stayed unmatched. Germline V gene data show CDR1 as ENHRY and CDR2 as SYGVKD.

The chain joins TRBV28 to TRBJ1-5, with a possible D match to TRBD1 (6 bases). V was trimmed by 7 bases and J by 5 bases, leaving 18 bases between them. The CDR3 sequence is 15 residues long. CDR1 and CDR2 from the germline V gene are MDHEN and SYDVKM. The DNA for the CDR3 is TGTGCCAGCACTGTGGCGGGGGCTCCATATCAGCCCCAGCATTTT. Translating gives CASTVAGAPYQPQHF.

CDR3 loop: CASSRTGNNSPLHF. As DNA, the CDR3 is TGTGCCAGCAGCAGGACAGGGAATAATTCACCCCTCCACTTT. The chain joins TRBV5-6 to TRBJ1-6; 8 bases line up with TRBD1. CDR3 size: 14 residues. Unmatched junction bases numbered 2, after V lost 4 bases and J lost 5 bases. Germline V gene data show CDR1 as SGHDT and CDR2 as YYEEEE.

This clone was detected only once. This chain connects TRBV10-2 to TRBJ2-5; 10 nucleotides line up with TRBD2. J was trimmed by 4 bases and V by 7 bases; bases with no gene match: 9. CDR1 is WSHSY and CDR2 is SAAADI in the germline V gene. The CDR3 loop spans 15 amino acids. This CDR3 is CASKASGSRLETQYF. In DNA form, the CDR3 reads TGCGCCAGCAAGGCTAGCGGGAGTAGACTAGAGACCCAGTACTTC.

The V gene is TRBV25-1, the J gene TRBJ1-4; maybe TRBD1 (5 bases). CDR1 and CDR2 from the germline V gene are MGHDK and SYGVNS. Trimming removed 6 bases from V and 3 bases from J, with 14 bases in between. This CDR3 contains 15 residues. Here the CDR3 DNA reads TGTGCCAGCAGCTACCCCAGGGCGTCTAATGAAAAACTGTTTTTT. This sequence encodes CASSYPRASNEKLFF.

The CDR3 DNA sequence: TGTGCCAGCAGTCAACCCTGGGACAGGGGCACTGAAGCTTTCTTT. Its protein product is CASSQPWDRGTEAFF. The gene calls are TRBV2 and TRBJ1-1; TRBD1 matches 10 bases. The CDR3 covers 15 residues. V shed 5 bases, J shed 4 bases, and the junction held 7 bases outside the gene matches. The germline gives CDR1 SNHLY, CDR2 FYNNEI.

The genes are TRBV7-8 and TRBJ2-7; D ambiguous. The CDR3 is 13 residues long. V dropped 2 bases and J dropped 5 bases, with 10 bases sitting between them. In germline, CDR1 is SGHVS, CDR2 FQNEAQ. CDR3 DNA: TGTGCCAGCAGCTTATCTGGGCTTAACGAGCAGTACTTC. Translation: CASSLSGLNEQYF.

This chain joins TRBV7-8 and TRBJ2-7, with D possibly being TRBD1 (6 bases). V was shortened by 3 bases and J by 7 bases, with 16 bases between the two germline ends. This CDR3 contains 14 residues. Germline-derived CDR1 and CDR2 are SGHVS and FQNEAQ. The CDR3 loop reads CASSFGQSLEEQYF. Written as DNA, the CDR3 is TGTGCCAGCAGCTTCGGACAGTCGCTGGAGGAGCAGTACTTC.